This T cell receptor beta chain was sequenced during a study of shared clonotypes between healthy human individuals. Trimming removed 6 bases from V and 2 bases from J; junction bases left unmatched: 3. CDR1 and CDR2 (germline): SGHVS, FNYEAQ. The CDR3 runs 13 residues. Repertoires were generated with immunoSEQ multiplex PCR, while TCRdb's copy carries only in-frame clones and drops some. The sample records about 1.1 million clones, 75% to 80% being singletons. Sequenced: memory CD4+ T cells from PBMCs. Subset in this sample: CD45RA-negative fraction. The V and J genes are TRBV7-6 and TRBJ1-2; TRBD1 matches 7 bases. The clonotype was recovered from a man between 18 and 29 years old in good health. Some clones in this sample may be carry-over from other donors' samples. The CDR3 bases are TGTGCCAGCAGTCCCAGGGGGAACTATGGCTACACCTTC. It is translated as CASSPRGNYGYTF.